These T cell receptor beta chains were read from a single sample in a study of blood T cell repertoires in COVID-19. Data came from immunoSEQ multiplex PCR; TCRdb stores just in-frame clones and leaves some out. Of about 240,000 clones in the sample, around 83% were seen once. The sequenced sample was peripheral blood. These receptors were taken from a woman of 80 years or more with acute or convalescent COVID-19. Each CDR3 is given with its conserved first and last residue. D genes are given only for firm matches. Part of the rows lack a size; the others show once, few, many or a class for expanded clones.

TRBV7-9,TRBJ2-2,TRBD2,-,TGTGCCAGCAGCCTATTAGGGACTAGCGCCACCGGGGAGCTGTTTTTT,CASSLLGTSATGELFF
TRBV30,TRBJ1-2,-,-,TGTGCCTGGAGTCGGAACTATGGCTACACCTTC,CAWSRNYGYTF
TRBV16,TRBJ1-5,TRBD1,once,TGTGCCAGCAGCCAATCAGGGACAGGACCCAATCAGCCCCAGCATTTT,CASSQSGTGPNQPQHF
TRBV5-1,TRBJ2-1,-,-,TGCGCCAGCAGCCTACAGGGGAGGAATGAGCAGTTCTTC,CASSLQGRNEQFF
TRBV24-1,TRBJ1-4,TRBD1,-,TGTGCCACCAGTGATTCCGGGACAGGGCCCACTAATGAAAAACTGTTTTTT,CATSDSGTGPTNEKLFF
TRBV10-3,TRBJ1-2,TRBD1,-,TGTGCCACAGAGCCCGGGCGGGGACAGAGCTATGGCTACACCTTC,CATEPGRGQSYGYTF
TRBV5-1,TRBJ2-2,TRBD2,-,TGCGCCAGCAGCCCGACTAGCGGGGGGTCCGGGGAGCTGTTTTTT,CASSPTSGGSGELFF
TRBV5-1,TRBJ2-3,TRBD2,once,TGCGCCAGCAGCCCGCGGGGGGGCGGGGGCACAGATACGCAGTATTTT,CASSPRGGGGTDTQYF
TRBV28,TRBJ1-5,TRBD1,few,TGTGCCAGCAGGGGCGCCGGGACAGTCGAACAGCCCCAGCATTTT,CASRGAGTVEQPQHF
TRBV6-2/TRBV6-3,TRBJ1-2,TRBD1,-,TGTGCCAGCAGTCGCGGACAGGCTTATGGCTACACCTTC,CASSRGQAYGYTF
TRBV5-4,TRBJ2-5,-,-,TGTGCCAGCAGCTTCAAGCGAGGGACCCAGTACTTC,CASSFKRGTQYF
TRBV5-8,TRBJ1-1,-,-,TGTGCCAGCAGCCAGCGGGTAGTGATGAACACTGAAGCTTTCTTT,CASSQRVVMNTEAFF
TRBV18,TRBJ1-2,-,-,TGTGCCAGCTCACCAGAAGGAAGCGTTTACTATGGCTACACCTTC,CASSPEGSVYYGYTF
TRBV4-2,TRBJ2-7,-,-,TGTGCCAGCAGCCAGTATTCTTACGAGCAGTACTTC,CASSQYSYEQYF
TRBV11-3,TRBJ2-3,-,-,TGTGCCAGCAGCTTAGCCCCAGGGGCCCCGACGCAGTATTTT,CASSLAPGAPTQYF
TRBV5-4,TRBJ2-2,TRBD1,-,TGTGCCAGCAGCTCCAAGGGGACAGACTCCACCGGGGAGCTGTTTTTT,CASSSKGTDSTGELFF
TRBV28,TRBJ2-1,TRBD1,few,TGTGCCAGCAGAAAGGGGGGGACAGGGGGCCGGAATGAGCAGTTCTTC,CASRKGGTGGRNEQFF
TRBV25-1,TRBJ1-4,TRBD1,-,TGTGCCAGCAGTGATCCCCAGGGGGGTCGGGAAAAACTGTTTTTT,CASSDPQGGREKLFF
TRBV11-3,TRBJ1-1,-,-,TGTGCCAGCAGCTTTTACACAGGGACTGAAGCTTTCTTT,CASSFYTGTEAFF
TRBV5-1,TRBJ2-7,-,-,TGCGCCAGCAGCCCCTCGACAGCCTCCTACGAGCAGTACTTC,CASSPSTASYEQYF
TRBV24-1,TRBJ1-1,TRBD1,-,TGTGCCACCAGTGGACCGGGACAGAGGACTGAAGCTTTCTTT,CATSGPGQRTEAFF
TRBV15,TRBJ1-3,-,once,TGTGCCACCAGCAGAGAGGTTACGGCCGGTAAAGAGGCCATATATTTT,CATSREVTAGKEAIYF
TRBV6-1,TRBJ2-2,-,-,TGTGCCAGCAGTGATAGTGGGGCCACGAACACCGGGGAGCTGTTTTTT,CASSDSGATNTGELFF
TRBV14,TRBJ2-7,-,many,TGTGCCAGCCGGATACAGGGAGAGTCCGAGCAGTACTTC,CASRIQGESEQYF
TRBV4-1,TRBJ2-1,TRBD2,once,TGCGCCAGCAGCCAAGGATTAGCGGGGGCCGTAAATGAGCAGTTCTTC,CASSQGLAGAVNEQFF
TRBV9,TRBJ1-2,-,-,TGTGCCAGCAGCGTAGGGGTCGCGGGTCACCCCTTGGAAGGCTACACCTTC,CASSVGVAGHPLEGYTF
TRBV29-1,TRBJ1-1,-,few,TGCAGCGTTGACCAGGGAACGAACACTGAAGCTTTCTTT,CSVDQGTNTEAFF
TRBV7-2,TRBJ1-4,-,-,TGTGCCAGCAGCGCCCTGGGCTCTAATGAAAAACTGTTTTTT,CASSALGSNEKLFF
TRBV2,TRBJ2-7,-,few,TGTGCCAGCAGTGTAGGAGCTCCCGAGCAGTACTTC,CASSVGAPEQYF
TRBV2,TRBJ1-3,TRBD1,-,TGTGCCAGCAGTGTTACAGGGGAGCCCAGAAACACCATATATTTT,CASSVTGEPRNTIYF
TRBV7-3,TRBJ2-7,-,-,TGTGCCAGCAGCTTAGGCACAGGGCCCACCTACGAGCAGTACTTC,CASSLGTGPTYEQYF
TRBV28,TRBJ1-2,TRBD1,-,TGTGCCACCGTGACAGGGGGCGAACCCAACTATGGCTACACCTTC,CATVTGGEPNYGYTF
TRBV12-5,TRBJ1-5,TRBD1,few,TGTGCTAGTGGCAGGGGACAGGGTAGCAATCAGCCCCAGCATTTT,CASGRGQGSNQPQHF